This paragraph reports one T cell receptor beta chain. Its target is not known. This entry comes from a study of OX40 agonist ivuxolimab in advanced cancers. The overall study: Every 2 weeks, patients received ivuxolimab intravenously, dosed at 0.01 to 10 mg/kg. One patient with hepatocellular carcinoma and two with cutaneous melanoma, three in all, had partial responses. Participants averaged approximately 65 years of age (range roughly 23 to 90) and were 82.7% male. Regarding the study as a whole: Averaged across samples, CD8+ T cells carried more expanded clones than CD4+ did.

Looked up from germline, CDR1 is SGDLS and CDR2 is YYNGEE. V lost 5 bases to trimming and J lost 6 bases; unmatched junction nucleotides: 4. The CDR3 is made up of 13 amino acids. Profiled with immunoSEQ multiplex PCR; TCRdb holds only in-frame clones, not every one. The table lists 70,000 or so clones, about 90% of them singletons. The chain carries TRBV9 and TRBJ2-3, with 9 bases aligning to TRBD2. The sequenced sample was CD4+ or CD8+ T cells sorted from blood, obtained in a trial of the OX40 agonist ivuxolimab. The receptor was isolated from an adult with an advanced solid tumor such as melanoma, head and neck, liver or kidney cancer. In nucleotides, the CDR3 is TGTGCCAGCAGTCGCGGGGGGGCGGATACGCAGTATTTT. Amino acid sequence: CASSRGGADTQYF. Based on the CDR3 plus reference TRBV9 and TRBJ2-3, the full variable domain is DSGVTQTPKHLITATGQRVTLRCSPRSGDLSVYWYQQSLDQGLQFLIQYYNGEERAKGNILERFSAQQFPDLHSELNLSSLELGDSALYFCASSRGGADTQYFGPGTRLTVL.